Presented here are 18 T cell receptor beta chains from one specimen sequenced in a study of technical replicates of blood from several donors. Generated by immunoSEQ multiplex PCR, the TCRdb table keeps only in-frame clones and is missing some. The table shows 75,000 to 80,000 clones, with 85% to 95% occurring only once. Sample: T cells isolated from PBMCs. The receptors shown here come from a human donor in good health.

V gene TRBV4-3 combines with J gene TRBJ1-5, with no clear D. The CDR3 runs 13 residues. The ends were cut back, 0 bases at V and 6 bases at J, with 6 bases in the middle. CDR1 is LGHNA, CDR2 YSLEER, per germline. The CDR3 sequence: CASSQDLAQPQHF. The CDR3 DNA reads TGCGCCAGCAGCCAAGATCTAGCTCAGCCCCAGCATTTT.

This rearrangement joins TRBV14 to TRBJ2-6; no definite D call. The CDR3 extends over 19 amino acids. Germline loops: CDR1 SGHDN, CDR2 FVKESK. The V gene lost 0 bases and the J gene lost 1 base, with 16 bases spanning the gap. The CDR3 region is CASSQDHENLVSGANVLTF. CDR3 coding DNA: TGTGCCAGCAGCCAAGATCACGAGAATCTGGTGTCTGGGGCCAACGTCCTGACTTTC.

This clone occurred once. The chain combines TRBV5-4 with TRBJ1-5, with a weak D call TRBD1 (6 bases). The CDR3 has 13 amino acids. The germline gives CDR1 SGHNT, CDR2 YYREEE (reference sequence). V was clipped by 4 bases and J by 7 bases, with 12 bases between them. The CDR3 loop is CASSVQGKQPQHF. CDR3 DNA: TGTGCCAGCAGCGTTCAGGGGAAACAGCCCCAGCATTTT.

The chain carries TRBV5-4 and TRBJ2-3; D remains unclear. The germline V and J ends were trimmed by 2 bases and 7 bases, with 11 bases remaining between them. CDR1 is SGHNT, CDR2 YYREEE, per germline (reference sequence). The CDR3 has 13 amino acids. CDR3 sequence reads: CASSFPPSNTQYF. The CDR3 coding sequence is TGTGCCAGCAGCTTTCCCCCAAGCAATACGCAGTATTTT.

J is TRBJ2-7 and V is TRBV7-8; TRBD1 matches at 8 bases. Germline-derived CDR1 and CDR2 are SGHVS and FQNEAQ. The CDR3 extends over 15 amino acids. V lost 3 bases, J lost 2 bases, and 6 bases stayed unmatched. As DNA, the CDR3 is TGTGCCAGCAGCTTTGGACAGGGATTGACCTACGAGCAGTACTTC. Its protein product is CASSFGQGLTYEQYF.

This clone was found once. J is TRBJ1-3 and V is TRBV5-8; TRBD1 agrees at 7 bases. Germline CDR1 is SGHTS and CDR2 is YDEGEE. This CDR3 region has 17 residues. Germline trimming cut 0 bases from V and 0 bases from J; bases unmatched to any gene: 6. Written as DNA, the CDR3 is TGTGCCAGCAGCTTGGACCGGGACAGTTACTCTGGAAACACCATATATTTT. This gives the protein CASSLDRDSYSGNTIYF.

This chain uses TRBV5-3 with TRBJ1-1; D gene uncertain. TRBV5-3 is designated an ORF whose function remains uncertain. V was cut by 4 bases and J by 9 bases, with 16 bases left in between. The CDR3 extends over 13 amino acids. The CDR3 DNA reads as TGTGCCAGAAGCCCCTGGTTATGGGCGAAAGCTTTCTTT. Translated, it gives CARSPWLWAKAFF.

The V gene is TRBV7-6, the J gene TRBJ1-5; 7 bases are shared with TRBD1. V shed 1 base and J 7 bases; nucleotides not matched to a gene: 7. The CDR3 is 15 amino acids. Germline loops: CDR1 SGHVS, CDR2 FNYEAQ. CDR3 in amino acids: CASSLDDRENQPQHF. The CDR3 DNA follows: TGTGCCAGCAGCTTAGATGACAGGGAAAACCAGCCCCAGCATTTT. Using reference TRBV7-6 and TRBJ1-5 for the parts outside the CDR3, the full variable domain is GAGVSQSPRYKVTKRGQDVALRCDPISGHVSLYWYRQALGQGPEFLTYFNYEAQQDKSGLPNDRFSAERPEGSISTLTIQRTEQRDSAMYRCASSLDDRENQPQHFGDGTRLSIL.

The rearrangement joins TRBV5-6 to TRBJ2-7, with D perhaps TRBD2 (5 bases). V was clipped by 5 bases and J by 4 bases, with 16 bases between them. There are 14 residues in the CDR3. Per the germline V gene, CDR1 is SGHDT and CDR2 is YYEEEE. The CDR3 sequence: CASSSKVEGYEQYF. The CDR3 bases are TGTGCCAGCAGTTCCAAGGTTGAGGGATACGAGCAGTACTTC.

The chain couples TRBV30 to TRBJ1-5; 7 nucleotides match TRBD1. The CDR3 is 13 residues long. Germline V gene lookup returns CDR1 GTSNPN and CDR2 SVGIG (reference sequence). The V and J ends lost 2 bases and 7 bases, in that order; junction bases with no gene match: 5. The CDR3 region is CAWSRGLGQPQHF. In DNA form, the CDR3 reads TGTGCCTGGAGTAGGGGGCTGGGACAGCCCCAGCATTTT.

A single count supports this clone. The chain links TRBV7-8 to TRBJ2-1, with a tentative D call TRBD2 (5 bases). The CDR3 has 16 residues. V was pared by 2 bases and J by 0 bases, with 11 bases between. Germline values: CDR1 SGHVS, CDR2 FQNEAQ. The CDR3 region is CASSLYGGGSYNEQFF. CDR3 sequence (DNA): TGTGCCAGCAGCTTATACGGAGGTGGCTCCTACAATGAGCAGTTCTTC.

The genes are TRBV19 and TRBJ1-5; 9 nucleotides line up with TRBD1. Losses at the gene ends were 6 bases for V and 0 bases for J; bases not matched to a gene: 9. Germline V gene data show CDR1 as LNHDA and CDR2 as SQIVND (reference sequence). The CDR3 contains 17 residues. This chain's CDR3 is CASRNPGQGYSNQPQHF. In nucleotides, the CDR3 is TGTGCCAGTAGGAACCCGGGACAGGGATATAGCAATCAGCCCCAGCATTTT. The whole variable domain, remainder taken from reference TRBV19 and TRBJ1-5, is DGGITQSPKYLFRKEGQNVTLSCEQNLNHDAMYWYRQDPGQGLRLIYYSQIVNDFQKGDIAEGYSVSREKKESFPLTVTSAQKNPTAFYLCASRNPGQGYSNQPQHFGDGTRLSIL.

The chain recombines TRBV10-3 with TRBJ2-5; D is unresolved. Trimming took off 4 bases at V and 2 bases at J, with 8 bases between the two ends. Germline values: CDR1 ENHRY, CDR2 SYGVKD. The CDR3 is made up of 13 amino acids. The CDR3 DNA sequence: TGTGCCATCAGTGCGTCCCCGCAAGAGACCCAGTACTTC. Its translation: CAISASPQETQYF.

This chain connects TRBV18 to TRBJ2-3; TRBD2 might be the D (5 bases). V gave up 4 bases and J gave up 3 bases, with 8 bases separating them. This CDR3 region has 13 residues. Germline V lookup: CDR1 KGHSH, CDR2 LQKENI. CDR3 nucleotide sequence: TGTGCCAGCTCACAAACTAGGACAGATACGCAGTATTTT. Translation: CASSQTRTDTQYF.

V usage is TRBV5-4 and J usage is TRBJ1-4; D is uncertain. This CDR3 is 15 amino acids long. CDR1 is SGHNT and CDR2 is YYREEE in the germline V gene (reference sequence). Trimming shortened V by 0 bases and J by 7 bases, and 13 bases separated the two germline ends. CDR3: CASSLGLGELEKLFF. The CDR3 DNA is TGTGCCAGCAGCTTGGGTCTCGGAGAACTTGAAAAACTGTTTTTT.

This clone was found once. The genes are TRBV18 and TRBJ2-1; 11 bases match TRBD1. The V gene's germline CDR1 is KGHSH and CDR2 LQKENI. After removal of 0 bases from V and 7 bases from J, the junction contained 5 bases not matched to a gene. There are 16 residues in the CDR3. CDR3 DNA sequence: TGTGCCAGCTCACCACCAGGGACAGGGGGAAGGAATGAGCAGTTCTTC. Amino acids: CASSPPGTGGRNEQFF.

The chain is built from TRBV7-9 and TRBJ2-3, with 12 bases identical to TRBD1. Germline CDR1 is SEHNR and CDR2 is FQNEAQ (reference sequence). J was trimmed by 5 bases and V by 5 bases; bases with no gene match: 8. This CDR3 comprises 16 residues. The CDR3 is CASSQEGTGGLDTQYF. The CDR3 nucleotides read TGTGCCAGCAGCCAAGAAGGGACAGGGGGCCTAGATACGCAGTATTTT.

J is TRBJ2-7 and V is TRBV7-9; TRBD2 is a possible D gene (5 bases). Trimming removed 4 bases from V and 2 bases from J, with 12 bases in between. This CDR3 spans 14 amino acids. Looked up from germline, CDR1 is SEHNR and CDR2 is FQNEAQ (reference sequence). DNA for the CDR3: TGTGCCAGCAGCTCCGGGGATCCCCCCTACGAGCAGTACTTC. Translating gives CASSSGDPPYEQYF. Full variable domain (outside the CDR3, taken from reference TRBV7-9 and TRBJ2-7): DTGVSQNPRHKITKRGQNVTFRCDPISEHNRLYWYRQTLGQGPEFLTYFQNEAQLEKSRLLSDRFSAERPKGSFSTLEIQRTEQGDSAMYLCASSSGDPPYEQYFGPGTRLTVT.